Listed below are T cell receptor beta chains from one sample, sequenced in a study of early T cells in non-severe SARS-CoV-2 infection. MiXCR, applied by TCRdb to the 5' RACE reads, yields one record per CDR3 protein. The sample yields 30,000 or so distinct CDR3 sequences, 6% to 8.5% seen once. The sample consisted of whole blood. The receptors derive from an adult who was a healthcare worker with PCR-confirmed SARS-CoV-2 infection or an uninfected control (not recorded which). Each CDR3 is given with its conserved first and last residue. A D gene is named only where the DNA matches it firmly. Expanded clones are given a class, and other clones once, few, many or no size at all.

DNA: TGTGCCAGCAGTTACGCGATAGGCCCCGGGGATGAGCAGTTCTTC
CDR3: CASSYAIGPGDEQFF
V: TRBV6-5
D: NA
size: few
J: TRBJ2-1

DNA: TGTGCCAGCAGCTTTCTTCAGGGAGGGGATGGCTACACCTTC
CDR3: CASSFLQGGDGYTF
V: TRBV7-9
D: NA
size: few
J: TRBJ1-2

DNA: TGCGCCAGCAGAGGAGACGGCCTCCCAGATACGCAGTATTTT
CDR3: CASRGDGLPDTQYF
V: TRBV5-1
D: NA
size: many
J: TRBJ2-3

DNA: TGCGCCAGCAGCTTGGTGGCAGGTGAGAACACTGAAGCTTTCTTT
CDR3: CASSLVAGENTEAFF
V: TRBV5-1
D: NA
size: many
J: TRBJ1-1

DNA: TGCGCCAGCAGCTTGGCTACGGCCGTATCCTACGAGCAGTACTTC
CDR3: CASSLATAVSYEQYF
V: TRBV5-1
D: NA
size: few
J: TRBJ2-7

DNA: TGTGCCAGCAGCTCCGCTCCCGGGATAAACAATGAGCAGTTCTTC
CDR3: CASSSAPGINNEQFF
V: TRBV11-2
D: NA
size: NA
J: TRBJ2-1

DNA: TGCAGTGCCGAGGGGGCCTCTCATAGCAATCAGCCCCAGCATTTT
CDR3: CSAEGASHSNQPQHF
V: TRBV20-1
D: TRBD1
size: medium-sized
J: TRBJ1-5

DNA: TGTGCCAGCAGCGAAAAAGAGGGGGGCTGGTACGAGCAGTACTTC
CDR3: CASSEKEGGWYEQYF
V: TRBV7-9
D: NA
size: NA
J: TRBJ2-7

DNA: TGTGCCAGCAGCACGGACAGGGTCGATGAGCAGTTCTTC
CDR3: CASSTDRVDEQFF
V: TRBV7-9
D: TRBD1
size: many
J: TRBJ2-1

DNA: TGTGCCAGCAGTGAACCGAGCCCCACCGGGACTCCGAATGAGCAGTTCTTC
CDR3: CASSEPSPTGTPNEQFF
V: TRBV25-1
D: NA
size: few
J: TRBJ2-1

DNA: TGTGCCAGCAACTACGCCGGAGGATTAGATACGCAGTATTTT
CDR3: CASNYAGGLDTQYF
V: TRBV2
D: NA
size: many
J: TRBJ2-3

DNA: TGTGCCAGCTCACCACAGATAGCGGGAGGATTCACAGATACGCAGTATTTT
CDR3: CASSPQIAGGFTDTQYF
V: TRBV18
D: TRBD2
size: few
J: TRBJ2-3

DNA: TGTGCCAGCAGCTCCACGTCCGGCGAGGAGGAGTCCCCAGATACGCAGTATTTT
CDR3: CASSSTSGEEESPDTQYF
V: TRBV7-9
D: NA
size: many
J: TRBJ2-3

DNA: TGTGCCAGCAGTTTCCGGAGTGAGCCCCAGCATTTT
CDR3: CASSFRSEPQHF
V: TRBV6-6
D: NA
size: many
J: TRBJ1-5

DNA: TGTGCCAGTAGTAACAGCGCAGGGACCCAGTACTTC
CDR3: CASSNSAGTQYF
V: TRBV19
D: NA
size: few
J: TRBJ2-5

DNA: TGTGCCAGCTCAAACAAGGCTGAAGCTTTCTTT
CDR3: CASSNKAEAFF
V: TRBV18
D: NA
size: few
J: TRBJ1-1

DNA: TGCAGTGCTTTGGTCACAGGTATAGAAAATCAGCCCCAGCATTTT
CDR3: CSALVTGIENQPQHF
V: TRBV20-1
D: NA
size: many
J: TRBJ1-5

DNA: TGTGCCAGCAGTCCCTTCGGACTAGCGGAAGGAACGCAGTATTTT
CDR3: CASSPFGLAEGTQYF
V: TRBV6-6
D: TRBD2
size: few
J: TRBJ2-3

DNA: TGCAGCGTGCGATGGAGGCCAGATACGCAGTATTTT
CDR3: CSVRWRPDTQYF
V: TRBV29-1
D: NA
size: few
J: TRBJ2-3

DNA: TGTGCCAGCAGCCAACAGACAGGGACCGGGGAGCTGTTTTTT
CDR3: CASSQQTGTGELFF
V: TRBV14
D: TRBD1
size: many
J: TRBJ2-2

DNA: TGTGCCAGCAGTTCCAGAGGGGCTGGGTACGAGCAGTACTTC
CDR3: CASSSRGAGYEQYF
V: TRBV28
D: NA
size: many
J: TRBJ2-7

DNA: TGCAGTACTCTGGGAAGGGCCACTGAAGCTTTCTTT
CDR3: CSTLGRATEAFF
V: TRBV20-1
D: NA
size: NA
J: TRBJ1-1

DNA: TGTGCCAGCAGCCAGGGCTTCACAGATACGCAGTATTTT
CDR3: CASSQGFTDTQYF
V: TRBV4-2
D: NA
size: NA
J: TRBJ2-3

DNA: TGTGCCATCAGGTCGGACGGAGCCACAGATACGCAGTATTTT
CDR3: CAIRSDGATDTQYF
V: TRBV10-3
D: NA
size: many
J: TRBJ2-3

DNA: TGTGCCACCAGTGATTCGAGAACAAAAGAGACCCAGTACTTC
CDR3: CATSDSRTKETQYF
V: TRBV24-1
D: NA
size: few
J: TRBJ2-5

DNA: TGCAGTGCCCCGGGACTCAGCTCCTACAATGAGCAGTTCTTC
CDR3: CSAPGLSSYNEQFF
V: TRBV20-1
D: NA
size: many
J: TRBJ2-1

DNA: TGTGCCAGTGACAGGGAACGGGCCAACGTCCTGACTTTC
CDR3: CASDRERANVLTF
V: TRBV2
D: TRBD1
size: many
J: TRBJ2-6

DNA: TGCAGTGCCCCCGAACTCTACGAGCAGTACTTC
CDR3: CSAPELYEQYF
V: TRBV20-1
D: NA
size: many
J: TRBJ2-7

DNA: TGTGCCAGCCCCAGGGGATTTGGGCATCAGCCCCAGCATTTT
CDR3: CASPRGFGHQPQHF
V: TRBV21-1
D: NA
size: few
J: TRBJ1-5

DNA: TGCAGCCCGGCGGGGCTAGGACTTGGCAATGAGCAGTTCTTC
CDR3: CSPAGLGLGNEQFF
V: TRBV29-1
D: NA
size: NA
J: TRBJ2-1

DNA: TGTGCCAGTAGTCAACGCGGGACAGGGAACATTCAGTACTTC
CDR3: CASSQRGTGNIQYF
V: TRBV19
D: TRBD1
size: many
J: TRBJ2-4

DNA: TGTGCCAGCAGCTTAGGGGCGGGAGACCCTGCCTACAATGAGCAGTTCTTC
CDR3: CASSLGAGDPAYNEQFF
V: TRBV7-8
D: TRBD2
size: NA
J: TRBJ2-1